Following are 3 T cell receptor beta chains from one sample sequenced in a study of T cell responses to AZD1222 COVID-19 vaccine. The table came from immunoSEQ multiplex PCR; TCRdb's copy has only in-frame clones and leaves some out. The sample shows 80,000 to 100,000 clones, around 88% of them seen only once. The specimen was peripheral blood, collected 28 days after the second AZD1222 dose. The receptor set was obtained from an adult who received the AZD1222 COVID-19 vaccine.

The genes are TRBV7-3 and TRBJ1-6, with a weak D call TRBD1 (5 bases). Germline CDR1 is SGHTA and CDR2 is FQGTGA. The CDR3 totals 15 residues. Trimming stripped 2 bases from V and 6 bases from J, with 11 bases between. In nucleotides, the CDR3 is TGTGCCAGCAGCTTAGGGGGGAAGGGTAATTCACCCCTCCACTTT. The encoded protein is CASSLGGKGNSPLHF.

V is TRBV14 and J is TRBJ1-1, with D unclear. Germline-derived CDR1 and CDR2 are SGHDN and FVKESK. The CDR3 is 11 amino acids. The V end lost 2 bases, the J end lost 10 bases, and 8 bases lay between the germline ends. The CDR3 DNA sequence: TGTGCCAGCAGCCAACCCGGTGCAGCTTTCTTT. This gives the protein CASSQPGAAFF.

This clone was recorded only once. The rearrangement joins TRBV28 to TRBJ2-7; 8 bases map to TRBD2. In germline, CDR1 is MDHEN, CDR2 SYDVKM. The length of the CDR3 is 14 residues. With V trimmed by 6 bases and J by 2 bases, 6 bases remained unmatched. CDR3: CASSAPGGAYEQYF. In DNA form, the CDR3 reads TGTGCCAGCAGCGCCCCGGGGGGGGCCTACGAGCAGTACTTC.